One sample yielded the 25 T cell receptor beta chains listed below, sequenced in a study of blood T cell repertoires in COVID-19. The method was immunoSEQ multiplex PCR; TCRdb's version includes in-frame clones alone and lacks a portion of them. The profile shows some 99,000 clones, over 75% of them singletons. The material sequenced was peripheral blood. Every receptor here comes from a woman in her forties or fifties with acute or convalescent COVID-19.

This chain uses TRBV19 with TRBJ1-1, with D perhaps TRBD1 (5 bases). V lost 3 bases and J lost 7, with 18 bases in between. CDR1 is LNHDA and CDR2 is SQIVND in the germline V gene (reference sequence). The length of the CDR3 is 15 residues. The CDR3 DNA is TGTGCCAGTAGTATCCTTATGACAGCCTTAAATGAAGCTTTCTTT. This encodes CASSILMTALNEAFF.

This sequence joins TRBV6-4 and TRBJ2-5, with 8 bases aligning to TRBD1. Germline CDR1 is MRHNA and CDR2 is SNTAGT. The V and J ends lost 9 bases and 5 bases, in that order; junction bases with no gene match: 20. The CDR3 is 17 amino acids. The CDR3 DNA reads as TGTGCCAGGGGCTATATTGGCAGGGGGCAGAGGGTGGAGACCCAGTACTTC. It encodes CARGYIGRGQRVETQYF.

This clone occurred a few times. The chain joins TRBV27 to TRBJ1-2; D gene unclear. The CDR3 consists of 15 residues. V was trimmed by 1 base and J by 4 bases, leaving 13 bases between them. Germline CDR1 is MNHEY and CDR2 is SMNVEV (reference sequence). In DNA, the CDR3 is TGTGCCAGCAGTTTATATCTCGGAGGGAGCTATGGCTACACCTTC. Amino acids: CASSLYLGGSYGYTF.

The V call is TRBV6-6, the J call TRBJ1-1; 12 bases map to TRBD1. The germline CDR1 and CDR2 sequences are MNHNY and SVGAGI (reference sequence). Trimming removed 6 bases from V and 6 bases from J; junction bases left unmatched: 8. The CDR3 spans 15 residues. The CDR3 region is CASRPTGTGGSEAFF. For the CDR3, the DNA is TGTGCCAGCAGACCAACCGGGACAGGGGGCTCTGAAGCTTTCTTT.

The chain uses TRBV15 and TRBJ1-2; maybe TRBD1 (5 bases). Trimming left V 1 base short and J 3 bases short, with 12 bases between. The CDR3 length is 15 residues. CDR1 and CDR2 from the germline V gene are LNHNV and YYDKDF (reference sequence). As DNA, the CDR3 is TGTGCCACCAGCAGAGGGCGGGGGAGCGACTATGGCTACACCTTC. Residues: CATSRGRGSDYGYTF.

J is TRBJ1-1 and V is TRBV4-2; D not certain. The length of the CDR3 is 15 residues. The germline gives CDR1 LGHNA, CDR2 YNFKEQ. Between the trimmed V and J ends, which lost 4 bases and 1 base, there was a span of 13 bases. CDR3 bases: TGTGCCAGCAGCCCTCAACTCGGGTCGAACACTGAAGCTTTCTTT. As protein: CASSPQLGSNTEAFF.

The rearrangement uses TRBV2 and TRBJ1-4; D gene ambiguous. CDR3 size: 13 residues. CDR1 is SNHLY and CDR2 is FYNNEI in the germline V gene. Trimming pared 3 bases from V and 7 bases from J, leaving 9 bases between. CDR3 loop: CASSEERGEKLFF. CDR3 nucleotide sequence: TGTGCCAGCAGTGAGGAGCGGGGTGAAAAACTGTTTTTT.

A word on this clone: Because it lacks the conserved phenylalanine or tryptophan at the end, this CDR3 is likely a read error. No DNA is shown, since the ends of the CDR3 on it are uncertain; the CDR3 is the one TCRdb lists. The rearrangement joins TRBV19 to TRBJ1-1; the table's TRBD1 call for D was not verified on the DNA. Germline CDR1 and CDR2: LNHDA and SQIVND (reference sequence). The CDR3 extends over 16 residues, inclusive of both ends. The CDR3: CASSIGKRPGGTLKLS.

The genes are TRBV5-1 and TRBJ2-3; D is perhaps TRBD1 (5 bases). Germline assignment: CDR1 SGHRS and CDR2 YFSETQ. V was pared by 0 bases and J by 0 bases, with 8 bases between. The CDR3 has 15 amino acids. CDR3 protein: CASSLEGRSTDTQYF. Written as DNA, the CDR3 is TGCGCCAGCAGCTTGGAGGGGCGTAGCACAGATACGCAGTATTTT.

The rearrangement links TRBV7-9 to TRBJ1-2; D call uncertain. The V and J ends lost 1 base and 6 bases respectively, with 18 bases between them. The CDR3 consists of 16 residues. Germline V gene sequence: CDR1 SEHNR, CDR2 FQNEAQ (reference sequence). CDR3 sequence (DNA): TGTGCCAGCAGCTTAGGGTCAGGTGAGAAGTTGAATGGCTACACCTTC. Its protein product is CASSLGSGEKLNGYTF.

This clone showed up just once. This chain links TRBV6-5 with TRBJ2-7; TRBD1 matches 9 bases. The length of the CDR3 is 14 residues. CDR1 is MNHEY, CDR2 SVGAGI, per germline. V dropped 5 bases and J dropped 7; count of bases not matched to a gene: 9. Here the CDR3 DNA reads TGTGCCAGCAGTCAGAAACAGGGGGCAGGAGAGCAGTACTTC. It translates to CASSQKQGAGEQYF.

J is TRBJ2-2 and V is TRBV6-6, with TRBD2 matching over 10 bases. Germline CDR1 reads MNHNY; CDR2 reads SVGAGI (reference sequence). This CDR3 is built from 17 residues. V lost 5 bases to trimming and J lost 6 bases; unmatched junction nucleotides: 12. The CDR3 region has the DNA TGTGCCAGCAGTCTTTACGGGCAAGCGGGGGGGCCCGGGGAGCTGTTTTTT. Translated, it gives CASSLYGQAGGPGELFF.

The chain combines TRBV24-1 with TRBJ1-1; the match to TRBD1 covers 8 bases. The CDR3 runs to 14 residues. CDR1 and CDR2 from the germline V gene are KGHDR and SFDVKD. The trim removed 7 bases at V and 1 base at J, leaving 4 bases unmatched. This CDR3 reads CATSAGTGNTEAFF. The CDR3 coding sequence is TGTGCCACCAGCGCCGGGACAGGGAACACTGAAGCTTTCTTT.

This clone has just one count. The chain is built from TRBV12-3 or TRBV12-4 and TRBJ2-5, with a possible D match to TRBD1 (5 bases). This CDR3 has 13 amino acids. V shed 6 bases and J shed 3 bases, with 11 bases lying between them. The CDR3 sequence is CASSPDSEETQYF. CDR3 nucleotide sequence: TGTGCCAGCAGCCCCGACAGCGAAGAGACCCAGTACTTC.

This chain links TRBV28 with TRBJ1-2; 9 bases align to TRBD1. The CDR3 has 15 residues. Trimming took 6 bases from V and 4 from J; bases not matched to a gene: 9. Germline loops: CDR1 MDHEN, CDR2 SYDVKM. CDR3 DNA: TGTGCCAGCAGCTTAGTGGGGACAGGGATCTATGGCTACACCTTC. Encoded protein: CASSLVGTGIYGYTF.

CDR3 loop: CAIRVSSGSEAFF. As DNA, the CDR3 is TGTGCCATCAGGGTCAGTTCGGGTTCAGAGGCTTTCTTT. The J gene is TRBJ1-1, the V gene TRBV10-3; D call uncertain. CDR1 is ENHRY and CDR2 is SYGVKD in the germline V gene. CDR3 size: 13 residues. Trimming left V 6 bases short and J 11 bases short, with 19 bases between.

The chain couples TRBV29-1 to TRBJ1-4; D is uncertain. Germline lookup yields CDR1 SQVTM and CDR2 ANQGSEA. The ends were cut back, 4 bases at V and 11 bases at J, with 14 bases in the middle. This CDR3 comprises 12 residues. The CDR3 sequence is CSVGGGASKLFF. As DNA, the CDR3 is TGCAGCGTTGGAGGTGGCGCGAGCAAACTGTTTTTT.

This clone was recorded a few times. V gene TRBV6-5 combines with J gene TRBJ2-1, with 8 bases aligning to TRBD2. CDR3 size: 16 residues. Germline trimming cut 2 bases from V and 6 bases from J; bases unmatched to any gene: 9. CDR1 and CDR2 from the germline V gene are MNHEY and SVGAGI. CDR3 DNA: TGTGCCAGCAGTTACCGGGCGGGGGGCTACGGCAATGAGCAGTTCTTC. Residues: CASSYRAGGYGNEQFF.

This sequence joins TRBV5-1 and TRBJ1-2; 11 nucleotides agree with TRBD1. CDR3 length: 14 residues. V shed 4 bases, J shed 5 bases, and the junction held 4 bases outside the gene matches. CDR1 is SGHRS, CDR2 YFSETQ, per germline. CDR3 sequence (DNA): TGCGCCAGCAGCGCCGGACAGGGGGCGTATGGCTACACCTTC. Encoded protein: CASSAGQGAYGYTF.

V usage is TRBV5-1 and J usage is TRBJ1-4; no reliable D call. The ends were cut back, 0 bases at V and 8 bases at J, with 11 bases in the middle. The germline CDR1 and CDR2 sequences are SGHRS and YFSETQ. The CDR3 runs to 14 residues. The CDR3 DNA follows: TGCGCCAGCAGCTTGGCCGGGTCTGTAGAAAAACTGTTTTTT. Translating gives CASSLAGSVEKLFF.

The chain has TRBV29-1 and TRBJ2-7, with D maybe TRBD1 (6 bases). Trimming pared 4 bases from V and 2 bases from J, leaving 12 bases between. This CDR3 has 13 amino acids. Germline loops: CDR1 SQVTM, CDR2 ANQGSEA. The CDR3 DNA sequence: TGCAGCGTTGTCCGGGACACAGCCTACGAGCAGTACTTC. Translation gives CSVVRDTAYEQYF.

J is TRBJ1-5 and V is TRBV3-1 (or the pseudogene TRBV3-2), with D perhaps matching TRBD1 (6 bases). Germline V gene data show CDR1 as LGHDT and CDR2 as YNNKEL (reference sequence). Trimming pared 4 bases from V and 3 bases from J, leaving 10 bases between. CDR3 length equals 14 residues. The CDR3 protein is CASSLGQLNQPQHF. DNA of the CDR3: TGTGCCAGCAGCCTGGGACAACTCAATCAGCCCCAGCATTTT.

This clone has only a few counts. V gene TRBV10-3 combines with J gene TRBJ2-7, with 7 bases matching TRBD1. The CDR3 is 13 residues long. The ends lost 10 bases at V and 1 base at J; junction bases unmatched: 7. Germline V gives CDR1 ENHRY, CDR2 SYGVKD. The CDR3 protein is CATGTDFSYEQYF. In nucleotides, the CDR3 is TGTGCCACCGGGACAGATTTTTCCTACGAGCAGTACTTC.

V is TRBV6-1 and J is TRBJ1-2; a possible D gene is TRBD1 (6 bases). Looked up from germline, CDR1 is MNHNS and CDR2 is SASEGT. The V and J ends lost 3 bases and 4 bases respectively, with 18 bases between them. The CDR3 consists of 16 residues. Written as DNA, the CDR3 is TGTGCCAGCAGTGAGCACCCCCGTACAGGGTCCTATGGCTACACCTTC. Translation: CASSEHPRTGSYGYTF.

V gene TRBV12-5 combines with J gene TRBJ1-5; 7 bases are a match to TRBD1. This CDR3 has 12 residues. CDR1 is LGHNT and CDR2 is FRNRAP in the germline V gene. Losses at the gene ends were 9 bases for V and 5 bases for J; bases not matched to a gene: 4. Here the CDR3 reads CASGQGDQPQHF. DNA for the CDR3: TGTGCTAGCGGGCAGGGGGATCAGCCCCAGCATTTT. Looking up the rest from reference TRBV12-5 and TRBJ1-5 gives the full variable domain: DARVTQTPRHKVTEMGQEVTMRCQPILGHNTVFWYRQTMMQGLELLAYFRNRAPLDDSGMPKDRFSAEMPDATLATLKIQPSEPRDSAVYFCASGQGDQPQHFGDGTRLSIL.